These 21 T cell receptor beta chains originate from one sample sequenced in a study of yellow fever vaccine responses in identical twins. TCRdb re-analysed the RT-PCR reads in MiXCR, keeping a single row per CDR3 protein. The data contain 4,000 to 6,000 distinct CDR3 sequences, about nine tenths of them seen just once; the ten biggest clones take up roughly 2%. Source: T cells from blood (PBMCs), unsorted or a sorted subset (not recorded which), taken before or after yellow fever vaccination (not recorded which). Every receptor here comes from a woman between 18 and 30 years old who received the yellow fever vaccine.

This clonotype occurred a few times. The V gene is TRBV5-4, the J gene TRBJ2-3; 9 bases match TRBD1. With 4 bases clipped from V and 3 bases from J, the junction kept 6 bases outside the gene matches. The CDR3 covers 15 residues. Germline V CDR1 and CDR2: SGHNT, YYREEE (reference sequence). CDR3 protein: CASSPTGGYTDTQYF. For the CDR3, the DNA is TGTGCCAGCAGCCCAACAGGGGGCTATACAGATACGCAGTATTTT. The full variable domain, its missing parts supplied by reference TRBV5-4 and TRBJ2-3, is ETGVTQSPTHLIKTRGQQVTLRCSSQSGHNTVSWYQQALGQGPQFIFQYYREEENGRGNFPPRFSGLQFPNYSSELNVNALELDDSALYLCASSPTGGYTDTQYFGPGTRLTVL.

This chain uses TRBV4-2 with TRBJ2-7, with D possibly matching TRBD1 (5 bases). CDR1 is LGHNA, CDR2 YNFKEQ, per germline. Trimming took off 6 bases at V and 6 bases at J, with 18 bases between the two ends. There are 14 residues in the CDR3. The CDR3 DNA follows: TGTGCCAGCAGTTCTGAAGCAGGGTTCGGCGAGCAGTACTTC. Amino acid sequence: CASSSEAGFGEQYF.

The V gene is TRBV7-3, the J gene TRBJ1-6; D is ambiguous. The CDR3 is made up of 14 amino acids. Trimming took off 3 bases at V and 3 bases at J, with 6 bases between the two ends. Germline lookup yields CDR1 SGHTA and CDR2 FQGTGA. In nucleotides, the CDR3 is TGTGCCAGCAGCTTGGCTTACTATAATTCACCCCTCCACTTT. It yields the protein CASSLAYYNSPLHF.

The rearrangement joins TRBV7-2 to TRBJ2-1; TRBD2 agrees at 10 bases. CDR3 length equals 14 residues. With 5 bases clipped from V and 6 bases from J, the junction kept 4 bases outside the gene matches. The V gene's germline CDR1 is SGHTA and CDR2 FQGNSA. CDR3 region: CASSPGLAINEQFF. CDR3 bases: TGTGCCAGCAGCCCGGGACTAGCGATCAATGAGCAGTTCTTC.

The chain recombines TRBV11-3 with TRBJ2-1; the match to TRBD2 covers 9 bases. J was trimmed by 0 bases and V by 6 bases; bases with no gene match: 6. Germline assignment: CDR1 SGHNT and CDR2 YENEEA. CDR3 length equals 16 residues. CDR3 region: CASRPSGTSSYNEQFF. CDR3 nucleotides: TGTGCCAGCAGACCTAGCGGGACGAGCTCCTACAATGAGCAGTTCTTC.

The chain uses TRBV18 and TRBJ2-1; 10 nucleotides line up with TRBD2. CDR3 size: 17 residues. J was trimmed by 0 bases and V by 3 bases; bases with no gene match: 5. CDR1 KGHSH and CDR2 LQKENI come from the germline V gene. The CDR3 nucleotides read TGTGCCAGCTCACCCCTAGCGGGGGACCCCTCCTACAATGAGCAGTTCTTC. It encodes CASSPLAGDPSYNEQFF. The entire variable domain, with the rest obtained from reference TRBV18 and TRBJ2-1, is as follows: NAGVMQNPRHLVRRRGQEARLRCSPMKGHSHVYWYRQLPEEGLKFMVYLQKENIIDESGMPKERFSAEFPKEGPSILRIQQVVRGDSAAYFCASSPLAGDPSYNEQFFGPGTRLTVL.

The chain employs TRBV10-3 and TRBJ1-1; D remains ambiguous. V lost 6 bases to trimming and J lost 1 base, with 12 bases between them. Germline V lookup: CDR1 ENHRY, CDR2 SYGVKD. The CDR3 spans 14 residues. CDR3 sequence: CAIRREASNTEAFF. The CDR3 DNA sequence: TGTGCCATCAGGAGGGAGGCCTCGAACACTGAAGCTTTCTTT.

The gene calls are TRBV13 and TRBJ2-7, with 10 nucleotides matching TRBD1. Per the germline V gene, CDR1 is PRHDT and CDR2 is FYEKMQ (reference sequence). Trimming at V came to 8 bases and at J to 1 base, leaving 8 bases not matched to a gene. This CDR3 is built from 15 residues. The chain's CDR3 is CASLWGTGESYEQYF. The CDR3 bases are TGTGCCAGCCTCTGGGGGACAGGGGAATCCTACGAGCAGTACTTC. Variable domain in full (rest from reference TRBV13 and TRBJ2-7): AAGVIQSPRHLIKEKRETATLKCYPIPRHDTVYWYQQGPGQDPQFLISFYEKMQSDKGSIPDRFSAQQFSDYHSELNMSSLELGDSALYFCASLWGTGESYEQYFGPGTRLTVT.

The chain employs TRBV4-1 and TRBJ1-5; a weak D match, TRBD1 (6 bases). CDR1 is MGHRA and CDR2 is YSYEKL in the germline V gene. The CDR3 contains 16 residues. Trimming removed 0 bases at V and 6 bases at J, with 15 bases between. CDR3 amino acids: CASSQESGGAGQPQHF. The CDR3 nucleotides read TGCGCCAGCAGCCAAGAATCGGGGGGGGCTGGTCAGCCCCAGCATTTT.

The rearrangement uses TRBV15 and TRBJ2-2, with unresolved D. The V gene lost 5 bases and the J gene lost 7 bases, with 8 bases spanning the gap. Germline V gene lookup returns CDR1 LNHNV and CDR2 YYDKDF (reference sequence). The CDR3 has 12 residues. CDR3 DNA sequence: TGTGCCACCAGCGCTGCTCGCGGGGAGCTGTTTTTT. Protein sequence: CATSAARGELFF. The full variable domain, its missing parts supplied by reference TRBV15 and TRBJ2-2, is DAMVIQNPRYQVTQFGKPVTLSCSQTLNHNVMYWYQQKSSQAPKLLFHYYDKDFNNEADTPDNFQSRRPNTSFCFLDIRSPGLGDTAMYLCATSAARGELFFGEGSRLTVL.

The rearrangement uses TRBV11-3 and TRBJ2-1; D might be TRBD1 (5 bases). The CDR3 is 15 residues long. V was trimmed by 5 bases and J by 3 bases, leaving 14 bases between them. Germline V gene sequence: CDR1 SGHNT, CDR2 YENEEA. DNA of the CDR3: TGTGCCAGCAGCCCTCAGGGTAGGGTCTACAATGAGCAGTTCTTC. Translating it yields CASSPQGRVYNEQFF.

There are a few counts of this clonotype. The chain is built from TRBV23-1 and TRBJ1-5; 11 bases align to TRBD1. TRBV23-1 is an open reading frame, and its role is uncertain. V lost 4 bases, J lost 4 bases, and 9 bases stayed unmatched. CDR3 length: 17 residues. The CDR3 spells CASSLPPGTGGNQPQHF. CDR3 nucleotides: TGCGCCAGCAGTCTCCCCCCGGGGACAGGGGGTAATCAGCCCCAGCATTTT.

The rearrangement uses TRBV4-3 and TRBJ1-2, with TRBD1 as a possible D gene (5 bases). V lost 1 base and J lost 6, with 12 bases in between. Germline V CDR1 and CDR2: LGHNA, YSLEER. This CDR3 has 14 amino acids. The CDR3 is CASSQAGRTDGYTF. The CDR3 nucleotides read TGCGCCAGCAGCCAAGCAGGGAGGACGGATGGCTACACCTTC.

The chain combines TRBV20-1 with TRBJ2-7; 10 bases align to TRBD2. V was pared by 5 bases and J by 4 bases, with 5 bases of the junction left unmatched. The CDR3 is 13 amino acids. Germline values: CDR1 DFQATT, CDR2 SNEGSKA (reference sequence). CDR3 sequence reads: CSAHPGLAYEQYF. The CDR3 DNA reads TGCAGTGCTCACCCGGGACTAGCGTACGAGCAGTACTTC.

The chain combines TRBV5-4 with TRBJ2-3; D is ambiguous. Germline lookup yields CDR1 SGHNT and CDR2 YYREEE (reference sequence). The CDR3 totals 11 residues. V was cut by 8 bases and J by 2 bases, with 6 bases left in between. CDR3 protein: CASSPTDTQYF. The CDR3 nucleotides read TGTGCCAGTTCCCCCACAGATACGCAGTATTTT.

This sequence joins TRBV11-2 and TRBJ2-2; D remains ambiguous. Germline V gene data show CDR1 as SGHAT and CDR2 as FQNNGV. The CDR3 totals 13 residues. The V end lost 2 bases, the J end lost 6 bases, and 7 bases lay between the germline ends. The CDR3 sequence is CASSLLAAGELFF. The CDR3 DNA is TGTGCCAGCAGCTTACTTGCAGCCGGGGAGCTGTTTTTT. Together with reference TRBV11-2 and TRBJ2-2, the CDR3 gives the full variable domain: EAGVAQSPRYKIIEKRQSVAFWCNPISGHATLYWYQQILGQGPKLLIQFQNNGVVDDSQLPKDRFSAERLKGVDSTLKIQPAKLEDSAVYLCASSLLAAGELFFGEGSRLTVL.

J is TRBJ2-3 and V is TRBV11-2, with D uncertain. V was clipped by 4 bases and J by 5 bases, with 13 bases between them. Germline lookup yields CDR1 SGHAT and CDR2 FQNNGV. The CDR3 consists of 14 residues. The CDR3 DNA is TGTGCCAGCAGCTCCGTCCGACTCAAAGATACGCAGTATTTT. This gives the protein CASSSVRLKDTQYF.

The CDR3 DNA is TGTGCCAGCCACAAGGAGGAAAGGGGTTTTGGCTACACCTTC. Amino acids: CASHKEERGFGYTF. The chain combines TRBV13 with TRBJ1-2; the D gene is possibly TRBD1 (5 bases). CDR1 is PRHDT, CDR2 FYEKMQ, per germline (reference sequence). Trimming took 8 bases from V and 7 from J, leaving 20 bases between them. This CDR3 has 14 residues. Variable domain in full (rest from reference TRBV13 and TRBJ1-2): AAGVIQSPRHLIKEKRETATLKCYPIPRHDTVYWYQQGPGQDPQFLISFYEKMQSDKGSIPDRFSAQQFSDYHSELNMSSLELGDSALYFCASHKEERGFGYTFGSGTRLTVV.

This chain connects TRBV11-1 to TRBJ2-1; either TRBD1 or TRBD2 may supply D (5 bases each). Deletions cut 6 bases from V and 7 bases from J, with 7 bases between. The CDR3 covers 11 residues. Germline loops: CDR1 SGHAT, CDR2 FQDESV (reference sequence). The CDR3 DNA follows: TGTGCCAGCAGTTGGGGGAATGAGCAGTTCTTC. Encoded protein: CASSWGNEQFF.

The chain links TRBV27 to TRBJ1-5; D is ambiguous. The CDR3 totals 12 residues. The germline gives CDR1 MNHEY, CDR2 SMNVEV (reference sequence). V was cut by 1 base and J by 7 bases, with 5 bases left in between. CDR3 protein: CASSLLGQPQHF. The CDR3 nucleotides read TGTGCCAGCAGTTTATTGGGGCAGCCCCAGCATTTT.

This rearrangement joins TRBV18 to TRBJ2-1; TRBD2 aligns across 8 bases. The J segment lost 7 bases and the V segment lost 3 bases, leaving 8 bases of the junction unmatched. There are 15 residues in the CDR3. Germline assignment: CDR1 KGHSH and CDR2 LQKENI. The chain's CDR3 is CASSPGLGGLNEQFF. CDR3 in DNA: TGTGCCAGCTCACCGGGACTAGGGGGATTGAATGAGCAGTTCTTC.